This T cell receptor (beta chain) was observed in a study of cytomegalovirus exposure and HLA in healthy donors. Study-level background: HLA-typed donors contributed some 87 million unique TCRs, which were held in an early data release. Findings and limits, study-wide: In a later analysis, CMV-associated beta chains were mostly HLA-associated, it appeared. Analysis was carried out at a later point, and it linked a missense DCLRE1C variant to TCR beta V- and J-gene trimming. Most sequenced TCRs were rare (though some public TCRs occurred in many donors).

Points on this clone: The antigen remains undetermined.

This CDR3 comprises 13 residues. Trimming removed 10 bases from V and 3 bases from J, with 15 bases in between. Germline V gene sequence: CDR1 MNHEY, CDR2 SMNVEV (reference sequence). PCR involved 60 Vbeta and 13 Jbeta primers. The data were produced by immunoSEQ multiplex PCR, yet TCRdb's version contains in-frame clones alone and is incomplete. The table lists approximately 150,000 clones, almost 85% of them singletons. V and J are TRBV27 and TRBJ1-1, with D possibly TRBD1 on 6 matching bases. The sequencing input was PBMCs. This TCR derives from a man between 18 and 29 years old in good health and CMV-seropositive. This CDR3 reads CATWDIWDTEAFF. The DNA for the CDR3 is TGTGCCACCTGGGACATTTGGGACACTGAAGCTTTCTTT.